These T cell receptor beta chains were read from a single sample in a study of Graves' ophthalmopathy and Graves' hyperthyroidism. Each CDR3 protein gets one entry after TCRdb re-called the multiplex PCR reads with MiXCR. The table lists about 14,000 distinct CDR3 sequences, 50% of them singletons. The sample consisted of peripheral blood. The receptors derive from a woman aged 25 to 45 with Graves' ophthalmopathy. CDR3s include the opening cysteine and the closing phenylalanine or tryptophan. D genes are given only for firm matches. Clone size is shown for a subset of rows, as once, few, many or a class of expanded clone.

D gene: .
V gene: TRBV6-4
J gene: TRBJ1-6
clone size: many
CDR3 protein: CASSDSDNSPLHF
CDR3 DNA: TGTGCCAGCAGTGACTCGGACAATTCACCCCTCCACTTT

D gene: TRBD1
V gene: TRBV29-1
J gene: TRBJ2-1
clone size: .
CDR3 protein: CSVGRTGGWSYNEQFF
CDR3 DNA: TGCAGCGTTGGAAGGACAGGGGGCTGGTCCTACAATGAGCAGTTCTTC

D gene: .
V gene: TRBV2
J gene: TRBJ2-3
clone size: medium-sized
CDR3 protein: CASSARSTDTQYF
CDR3 DNA: TGTGCCAGCAGTGCGAGAAGCACAGATACGCAGTATTTT

D gene: TRBD1
V gene: TRBV29-1
J gene: TRBJ1-2
clone size: .
CDR3 protein: CSVGGQGGTNYGYTF
CDR3 DNA: TGCAGCGTTGGGGGACAGGGGGGAACTAACTATGGCTACACCTTC

D gene: .
V gene: TRBV24-1
J gene: TRBJ2-1
clone size: many
CDR3 protein: CATSGLSNEQFF
CDR3 DNA: TGTGCCACCAGTGGACTGAGCAATGAGCAGTTCTTC

D gene: TRBD2
V gene: TRBV20-1
J gene: TRBJ2-3
clone size: .
CDR3 protein: CSLQPLAGFTDTQYF
CDR3 DNA: TGCAGCCTCCAACCTCTAGCGGGATTCACAGATACGCAGTATTTT

D gene: .
V gene: TRBV27
J gene: TRBJ1-5
clone size: many
CDR3 protein: CASSYAGRNQPQHF
CDR3 DNA: TGTGCCAGCAGTTACGCGGGAAGGAATCAGCCCCAGCATTTT

D gene: .
V gene: TRBV6-1
J gene: TRBJ2-1
clone size: .
CDR3 protein: CASRLAGDYNEQFF
CDR3 DNA: TGTGCCAGCAGGTTGGCAGGGGACTACAATGAGCAGTTCTTC

D gene: .
V gene: TRBV20-1
J gene: TRBJ1-2
clone size: .
CDR3 protein: CSAWTQFNYGYTF
CDR3 DNA: TGCAGTGCGTGGACACAATTTAACTATGGCTACACCTTC

D gene: .
V gene: TRBV9
J gene: TRBJ1-6
clone size: few
CDR3 protein: CASSVGENSPLHF
CDR3 DNA: TGTGCCAGCAGCGTGGGGGAGAATTCACCCCTCCACTTT

D gene: .
V gene: TRBV10-1
J gene: TRBJ1-1
clone size: few
CDR3 protein: CASSESLDRNTEAFF
CDR3 DNA: TGCGCCAGCAGTGAGTCGCTTGACAGGAACACTGAAGCTTTCTTT

D gene: TRBD1
V gene: TRBV29-1
J gene: TRBJ1-4
clone size: medium-sized
CDR3 protein: CSVLYFRTGQGKTNEKLFF
CDR3 DNA: TGCAGCGTCCTCTACTTTCGGACAGGACAAGGGAAGACTAATGAAAAACTGTTTTTT

D gene: .
V gene: TRBV20-1
J gene: TRBJ2-7
clone size: few
CDR3 protein: CSARGSLGRTLYEQYF
CDR3 DNA: TGCAGTGCTAGAGGTAGTTTGGGGCGGACTCTGTACGAGCAGTACTTC

D gene: .
V gene: TRBV6-4
J gene: TRBJ2-3
clone size: many
CDR3 protein: CASSGSSGNTDTQYF
CDR3 DNA: TGTGCCAGCAGTGGATCTTCGGGTAACACAGATACGCAGTATTTT

D gene: TRBD2
V gene: TRBV20-1
J gene: TRBJ2-7
clone size: many
CDR3 protein: CSAPQLDRGGGEQYF
CDR3 DNA: TGCAGTGCCCCTCAGCTCGACCGCGGCGGGGGGGAGCAGTACTTC

D gene: .
V gene: TRBV20-1
J gene: TRBJ2-5
clone size: .
CDR3 protein: CSARDQMETQYF
CDR3 DNA: TGCAGTGCTAGAGATCAGATGGAGACCCAGTACTTC

D gene: TRBD2
V gene: TRBV20-1
J gene: TRBJ2-7
clone size: once
CDR3 protein: CSARRTSGRTYEQYF
CDR3 DNA: TGCAGTGCTAGGAGGACTAGCGGGAGGACCTACGAGCAGTACTTC

D gene: .
V gene: TRBV10-2
J gene: TRBJ2-2
clone size: .
CDR3 protein: CASTRLGNTGELFF
CDR3 DNA: TGCGCCAGCACCCGACTAGGGAACACCGGGGAGCTGTTTTTT

D gene: .
V gene: TRBV7-3
J gene: TRBJ2-3
clone size: .
CDR3 protein: CASSFGIADTDTQYF
CDR3 DNA: TGTGCCAGCAGCTTCGGGATTGCTGACACAGATACGCAGTATTTT

D gene: TRBD2
V gene: TRBV20-1
J gene: TRBJ2-7
clone size: .
CDR3 protein: CSAREYSGSSYEQYF
CDR3 DNA: TGCAGTGCTAGGGAATATAGCGGGAGCTCCTACGAGCAGTACTTC

D gene: TRBD2
V gene: TRBV20-1
J gene: TRBJ2-2
clone size: .
CDR3 protein: CSARATSGRARGGELFF
CDR3 DNA: TGCAGTGCTAGAGCGACTAGCGGGAGGGCCCGGGGCGGGGAGCTGTTTTTT

D gene: TRBD1
V gene: TRBV2
J gene: TRBJ1-5
clone size: many
CDR3 protein: CASSLREQGAGQPQHF
CDR3 DNA: TGTGCCAGCAGTCTAAGAGAACAGGGGGCAGGTCAGCCCCAGCATTTT

D gene: .
V gene: TRBV2
J gene: TRBJ2-1
clone size: .
CDR3 protein: CASRDRVAGGSHEQLF
CDR3 DNA: .

D gene: .
V gene: TRBV24-1
J gene: TRBJ2-3
clone size: large
CDR3 protein: CATSVGGTDTQYF
CDR3 DNA: TGTGCCACCAGTGTAGGGGGCACAGATACGCAGTATTTT

D gene: .
V gene: TRBV6-1
J gene: TRBJ1-6
clone size: .
CDR3 protein: CASSLQGRSDSPLHF
CDR3 DNA: TGTGCCAGCAGTCTACAGGGAAGGAGTGATTCACCCCTCCACTTT

D gene: TRBD2
V gene: TRBV7-2
J gene: TRBJ2-7
clone size: .
CDR3 protein: CASSNSGNSAYEQYF
CDR3 DNA: TGTGCCAGCAGTAATAGCGGGAATAGCGCCTACGAGCAGTACTTC

D gene: TRBD2
V gene: TRBV20-1
J gene: TRBJ2-1
clone size: .
CDR3 protein: CSAREGGGAPNEQFF
CDR3 DNA: TGCAGTGCTAGAGAGGGGGGAGGGGCCCCGAATGAGCAGTTCTTC

D gene: TRBD1
V gene: TRBV6-6
J gene: TRBJ1-1
clone size: once
CDR3 protein: CASSSTTGTGTEAFF
CDR3 DNA: TGTGCCAGCAGTTCCACCACCGGGACAGGCACTGAAGCTTTCTTT

D gene: .
V gene: TRBV2
J gene: TRBJ2-1
clone size: .
CDR3 protein: CASSGALSRGEQFF
CDR3 DNA: TGTGCCAGCAGTGGGGCTTTGTCTCGGGGTGAGCAGTTCTTC

D gene: .
V gene: TRBV19
J gene: TRBJ2-5
clone size: few
CDR3 protein: CASSMSPLNQETQYF
CDR3 DNA: TGTGCCAGTAGTATGAGTCCCCTGAACCAAGAGACCCAGTACTTC

D gene: .
V gene: TRBV10-3
J gene: TRBJ2-7
clone size: .
CDR3 protein: CAIRDPGDKTYEQYF
CDR3 DNA: TGTGCCATCAGAGATCCCGGGGATAAGACCTACGAGCAGTACTTC

D gene: .
V gene: TRBV2
J gene: TRBJ2-5
clone size: .
CDR3 protein: CASNPGAQETQYF
CDR3 DNA: TGTGCCAGCAATCCCGGGGCCCAAGAGACCCAGTACTTC

D gene: .
V gene: TRBV19
J gene: TRBJ1-5
clone size: .
CDR3 protein: CASKRNQPQHF
CDR3 DNA: TGTGCCAGTAAGAGGAATCAGCCCCAGCATTTT

D gene: TRBD2
V gene: TRBV15
J gene: TRBJ2-1
clone size: few
CDR3 protein: CATSRVTSGTEGKQFF
CDR3 DNA: TGTGCCACCAGCAGGGTTACTAGCGGAACTGAGGGGAAGCAGTTCTTC

D gene: .
V gene: TRBV15
J gene: TRBJ2-1
clone size: .
CDR3 protein: CATSSRDISTYNEQFF
CDR3 DNA: TGTGCCACCAGCAGTAGGGACATAAGCACCTACAATGAGCAGTTCTTC

D gene: .
V gene: TRBV20-1
J gene: TRBJ1-5
clone size: .
CDR3 protein: CSARDSWHTYSNQPQHF
CDR3 DNA: TGCAGTGCTAGAGACTCGTGGCACACCTATAGCAATCAGCCCCAGCATTTT

D gene: TRBD2
V gene: TRBV20-1
J gene: TRBJ2-3
clone size: .
CDR3 protein: CSARTSGRGNSDTQYF
CDR3 DNA: TGCAGTGCCAGGACTAGCGGGAGGGGAAATTCAGATACGCAGTATTTT

D gene: TRBD1
V gene: TRBV6-5
J gene: TRBJ2-7
clone size: .
CDR3 protein: CASNPGGTYEQYF
CDR3 DNA: TGTGCCAGCAACCCAGGGGGTACCTACGAGCAGTACTTC

D gene: .
V gene: TRBV12-3/TRBV12-4
J gene: TRBJ1-4
clone size: .
CDR3 protein: CASSTRIRPELFF
CDR3 DNA: TGTGCCAGCAGTACACGAATTAGGCCTGAACTGTTTTTT

D gene: .
V gene: TRBV10-3
J gene: TRBJ1-1
clone size: few
CDR3 protein: CAISGGAGTEAFF
CDR3 DNA: TGTGCCATCAGTGGGGGGGCCGGGACTGAAGCTTTCTTT

D gene: TRBD1
V gene: TRBV25-1
J gene: TRBJ2-7
clone size: .
CDR3 protein: CASSPDRGGNTPLEQYF
CDR3 DNA: TGTGCCAGCAGCCCGGACAGGGGAGGGAACACACCCCTCGAGCAGTACTTC

D gene: .
V gene: TRBV9
J gene: TRBJ2-7
clone size: .
CDR3 protein: CASSGPVQDGTPYEQYF
CDR3 DNA: TGTGCCAGCAGTGGGCCGGTTCAGGACGGGACTCCCTACGAGCAGTACTTC

D gene: TRBD1
V gene: TRBV2
J gene: TRBJ1-3
clone size: .
CDR3 protein: CASNGQGGYGNTIYF
CDR3 DNA: TGTGCCAGCAACGGACAGGGGGGATATGGAAACACCATATATTTT

D gene: .
V gene: TRBV20-1
J gene: TRBJ2-1
clone size: medium-sized
CDR3 protein: CSARRPPSYNEQFF
CDR3 DNA: TGCAGTGCTAGAAGGCCTCCCTCCTACAATGAGCAGTTCTTC

D gene: .
V gene: TRBV5-4
J gene: TRBJ2-3
clone size: few
CDR3 protein: CASSWGTDTQYF
CDR3 DNA: TGTGCCAGCAGCTGGGGGACAGATACGCAGTATTTT

D gene: .
V gene: TRBV7-2
J gene: TRBJ2-5
clone size: .
CDR3 protein: CASSLAGGGLETQYF
CDR3 DNA: TGTGCCAGCAGCTTAGCGGGGGGGGGCTTGGAGACCCAGTACTTC

D gene: TRBD2
V gene: TRBV5-5
J gene: TRBJ2-1
clone size: few
CDR3 protein: CASSLVPSGFDEQFF
CDR3 DNA: TGTGCCAGCAGCTTGGTCCCTAGCGGGTTCGATGAGCAGTTCTTC

D gene: TRBD1
V gene: TRBV2
J gene: TRBJ1-5
clone size: .
CDR3 protein: CASRWTGDNQPQHF
CDR3 DNA: TGTGCCAGCAGATGGACAGGGGACAATCAGCCCCAGCATTTT

D gene: .
V gene: TRBV14
J gene: TRBJ2-2
clone size: medium-sized
CDR3 protein: CASSQGILAHTGELFF
CDR3 DNA: TGTGCCAGCAGCCAAGGAATTCTAGCGCACACCGGGGAGCTGTTTTTT

D gene: .
V gene: TRBV5-1
J gene: TRBJ2-1
clone size: few
CDR3 protein: CASSQGLGPYNEQFF
CDR3 DNA: TGCGCCAGCAGCCAAGGACTCGGGCCCTACAATGAGCAGTTCTTC

D gene: .
V gene: TRBV6-1
J gene: TRBJ2-2
clone size: .
CDR3 protein: CASSELLDNTGELFF
CDR3 DNA: TGTGCCAGCAGTGAATTGCTAGATAACACCGGGGAGCTGTTTTTT

D gene: TRBD2
V gene: TRBV24-1
J gene: TRBJ2-1
clone size: few
CDR3 protein: CAMPVGLAGGDNEQFF
CDR3 DNA: TGTGCCATGCCGGTCGGGCTAGCGGGGGGGGACAATGAGCAGTTCTTC

D gene: .
V gene: TRBV6-4
J gene: TRBJ2-2
clone size: .
CDR3 protein: CASSDRGDGTGELFF
CDR3 DNA: TGTGCCAGCAGTGACAGAGGGGACGGGACCGGGGAGCTGTTTTTT

D gene: .
V gene: TRBV20-1
J gene: TRBJ2-3
clone size: .
CDR3 protein: CSASPAGVDTQYF
CDR3 DNA: TGCAGTGCTAGCCCCGCGGGCGTAGATACGCAGTATTTT